This entry describes one T cell receptor (beta chain). Its target is not known. CDR1 LNHDA and CDR2 SQIVND come from the germline V gene (reference sequence). After removal of 5 bases from V and 4 bases from J, the junction contained 8 bases not matched to a gene. The CDR3 runs 15 residues. The entry originates in a study of beta chain features in type 1 diabetes. cDNA synthesis used the whole RNA isolate, giving expressed TCRB sequences. The table came from immunoSEQ multiplex PCR; TCRdb's copy has only in-frame clones and leaves some out. This repertoire shows 310,000 or so clones, approximately 9.7% found once; its top ten account for 0.95% to 1.1%. Whole-study findings and limits: Patients with Type 1 diabetes showed moderately but significantly shorter TCRB CDR3s in all four CD4+ subsets.

The receptor was derived from a man under 40 with type 1 diabetes. The sample was central memory CD4+ T cells from blood. The chain recombines TRBV19 with TRBJ2-5, with 9 bases matching TRBD1. The CDR3 protein is CASSWTGTGRETQYF. The DNA for the CDR3 is TGTGCCAGTAGTTGGACCGGGACAGGGCGAGAGACCCAGTACTTC.